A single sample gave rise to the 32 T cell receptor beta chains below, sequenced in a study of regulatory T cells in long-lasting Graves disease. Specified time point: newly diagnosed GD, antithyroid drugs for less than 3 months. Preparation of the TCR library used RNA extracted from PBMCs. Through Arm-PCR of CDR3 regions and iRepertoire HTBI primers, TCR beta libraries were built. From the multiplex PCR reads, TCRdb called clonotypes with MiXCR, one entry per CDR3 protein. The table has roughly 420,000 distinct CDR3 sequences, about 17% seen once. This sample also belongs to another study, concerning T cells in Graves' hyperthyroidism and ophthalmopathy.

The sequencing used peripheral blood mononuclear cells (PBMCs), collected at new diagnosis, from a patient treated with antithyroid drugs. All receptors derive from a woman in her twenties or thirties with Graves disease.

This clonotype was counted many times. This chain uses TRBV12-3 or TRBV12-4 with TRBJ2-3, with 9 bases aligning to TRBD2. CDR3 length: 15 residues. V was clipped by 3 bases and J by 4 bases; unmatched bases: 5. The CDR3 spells CASSFGGRVADTQYF. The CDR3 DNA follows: TGTGCCAGCAGTTTTGGCGGGAGGGTTGCAGATACGCAGTATTTT.

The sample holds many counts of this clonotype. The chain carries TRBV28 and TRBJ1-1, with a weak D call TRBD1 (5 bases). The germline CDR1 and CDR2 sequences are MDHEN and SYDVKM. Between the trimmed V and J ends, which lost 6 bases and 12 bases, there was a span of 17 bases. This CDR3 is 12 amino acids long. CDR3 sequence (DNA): TGTGCCAGCAGAAATAGGGGCGTTTCAACTTTCTTT. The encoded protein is CASRNRGVSTFF. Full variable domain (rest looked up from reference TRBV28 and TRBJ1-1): DVKVTQSSRYLVKRTGEKVFLECVQDMDHENMFWYRQDPGLGLRLIYFSYDVKMKEKGDIPEGYSVSREKKERFSLILESASTNQTSMYLCASRNRGVSTFFGQGTRLTVV.

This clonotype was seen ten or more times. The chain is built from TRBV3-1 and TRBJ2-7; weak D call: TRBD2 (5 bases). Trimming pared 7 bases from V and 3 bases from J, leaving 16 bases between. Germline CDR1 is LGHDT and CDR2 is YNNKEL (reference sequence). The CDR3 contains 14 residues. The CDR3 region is CASTSSGYHYEQYF. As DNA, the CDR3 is TGTGCCAGCACTTCTTCGGGGTATCACTACGAGCAGTACTTC.

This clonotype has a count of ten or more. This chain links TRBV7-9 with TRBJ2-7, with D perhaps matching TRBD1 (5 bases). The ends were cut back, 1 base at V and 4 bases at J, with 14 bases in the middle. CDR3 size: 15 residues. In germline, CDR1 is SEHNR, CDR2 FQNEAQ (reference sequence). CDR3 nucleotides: TGTGCCAGCAGCTTAGTGACAGTGGATCGGTACGAGCAGTACTTC. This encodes CASSLVTVDRYEQYF.

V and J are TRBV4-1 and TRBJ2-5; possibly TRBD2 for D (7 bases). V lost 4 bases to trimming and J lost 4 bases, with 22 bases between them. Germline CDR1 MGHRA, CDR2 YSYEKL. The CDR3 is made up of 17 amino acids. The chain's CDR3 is CASSPRGRGVVVETQYF. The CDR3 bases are TGCGCCAGCAGCCCCCGGGGGAGGGGGGTCGTGGTAGAGACCCAGTACTTC.

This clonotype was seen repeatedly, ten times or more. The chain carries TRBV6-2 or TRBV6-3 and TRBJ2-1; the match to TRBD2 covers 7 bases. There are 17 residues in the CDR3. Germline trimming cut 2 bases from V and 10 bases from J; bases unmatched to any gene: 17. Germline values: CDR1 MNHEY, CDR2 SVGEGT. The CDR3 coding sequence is TGTGCCAGCAGTTACGGGCCCCCAGCGGGACGGCCCCCGGAGCAGTTCTTC. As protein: CASSYGPPAGRPPEQFF.

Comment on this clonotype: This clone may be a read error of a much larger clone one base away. The CDR3 reads CAGRPLGGDPYEQYF. DNA for the CDR3: TGTGCCGGCAGACCCCTCGGGGGGGACCCCTACGAGCAGTACTTC. J is TRBJ2-7 and V is TRBV6-1; 8 bases fit TRBD2. In germline, CDR1 is MNHNS, CDR2 SASEGT. The CDR3 is made up of 15 amino acids.

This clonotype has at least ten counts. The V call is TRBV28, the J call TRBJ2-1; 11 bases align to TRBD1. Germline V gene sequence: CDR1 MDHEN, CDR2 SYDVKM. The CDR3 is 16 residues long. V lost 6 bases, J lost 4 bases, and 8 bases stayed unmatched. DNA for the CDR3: TGTGCCAGCAGAACCGCGGGGACAGGGGGTTACAATGAGCAGTTCTTC. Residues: CASRTAGTGGYNEQFF.

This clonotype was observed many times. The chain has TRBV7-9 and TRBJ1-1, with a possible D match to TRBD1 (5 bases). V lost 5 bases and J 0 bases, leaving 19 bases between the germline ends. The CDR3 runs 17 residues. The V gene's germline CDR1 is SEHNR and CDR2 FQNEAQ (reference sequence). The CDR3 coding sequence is TGTGCCAGCAGCCGCATCGCACTTCTGGACATGAACACTGAAGCTTTCTTT. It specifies CASSRIALLDMNTEAFF.

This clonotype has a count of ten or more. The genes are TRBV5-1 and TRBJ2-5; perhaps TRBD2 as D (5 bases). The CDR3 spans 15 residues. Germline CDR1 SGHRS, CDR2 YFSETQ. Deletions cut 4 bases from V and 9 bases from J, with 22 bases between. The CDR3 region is CASSNDAGNPMAQYF. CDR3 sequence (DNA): TGCGCCAGCAGCAATGATGCCGGGAACCCAATGGCCCAGTACTTC.

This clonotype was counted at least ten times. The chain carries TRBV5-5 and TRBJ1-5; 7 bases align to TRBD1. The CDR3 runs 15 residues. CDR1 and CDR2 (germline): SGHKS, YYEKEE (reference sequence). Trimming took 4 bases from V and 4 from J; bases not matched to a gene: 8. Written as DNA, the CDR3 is TGTGCCAGCAGCCTCGGGTTACAGGGGAATCAGCCCCAGCATTTT. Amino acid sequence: CASSLGLQGNQPQHF.

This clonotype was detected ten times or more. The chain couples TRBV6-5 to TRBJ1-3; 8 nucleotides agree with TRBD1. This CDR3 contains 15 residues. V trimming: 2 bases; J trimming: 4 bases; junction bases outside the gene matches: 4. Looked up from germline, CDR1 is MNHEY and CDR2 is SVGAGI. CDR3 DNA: TGTGCCAGCAGTTACCGGACAGGGACCGGAAACACCATATATTTT. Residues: CASSYRTGTGNTIYF.

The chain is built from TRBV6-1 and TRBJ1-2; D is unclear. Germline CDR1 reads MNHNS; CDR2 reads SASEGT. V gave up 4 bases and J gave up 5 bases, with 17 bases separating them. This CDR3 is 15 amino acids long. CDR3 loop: CASSGTETRGYGYTF. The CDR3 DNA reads TGTGCCAGCAGTGGGACGGAAACTCGCGGGTATGGCTACACCTTC.

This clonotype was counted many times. This chain's CDR3 is CASSLGALRVRDEQYF. DNA of the CDR3: TGTGCCAGCAGCTTAGGTGCCCTCCGGGTGAGGGACGAGCAGTACTTC. This chain uses TRBV13 with TRBJ2-7, with D perhaps matching TRBD2 (5 bases). V gave up 0 bases and J gave up 5 bases, with 17 bases separating them. This CDR3 has 16 residues. Per germline, CDR1 PRHDT and CDR2 FYEKMQ (reference sequence).

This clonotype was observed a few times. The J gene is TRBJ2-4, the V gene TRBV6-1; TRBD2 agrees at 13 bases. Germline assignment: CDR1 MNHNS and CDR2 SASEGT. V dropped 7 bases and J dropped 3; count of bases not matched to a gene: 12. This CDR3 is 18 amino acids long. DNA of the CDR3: TGTGCCAGCATCGGAGGGACTAGCGGGGCGGGGGGCAAAAACATTCAGTACTTC. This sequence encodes CASIGGTSGAGGKNIQYF.

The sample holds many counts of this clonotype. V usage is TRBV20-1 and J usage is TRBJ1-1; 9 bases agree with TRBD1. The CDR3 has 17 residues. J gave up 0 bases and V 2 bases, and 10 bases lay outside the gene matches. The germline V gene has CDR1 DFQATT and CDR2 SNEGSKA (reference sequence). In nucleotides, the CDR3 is TGCAGTGCTAGATCGGGACAGGGCCTATTCATGAACACTGAAGCTTTCTTT. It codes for CSARSGQGLFMNTEAFF.

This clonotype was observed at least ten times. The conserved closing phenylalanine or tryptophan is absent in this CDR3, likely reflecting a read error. The CDR3 sequence: CASSEAGRGSNQPQHS. CDR3 coding DNA: TGTGCCAGCAGTGAAGCGGGTCGAGGTAGCAATCAGCCCCAGCATTCT. The V and J genes are TRBV6-1 and TRBJ1-5, with D unclear. V lost 0 bases, J lost 0 bases, and 9 bases lay in between. This CDR3 comprises 16 residues. CDR1 MNHNS and CDR2 SASEGT come from the germline V gene.

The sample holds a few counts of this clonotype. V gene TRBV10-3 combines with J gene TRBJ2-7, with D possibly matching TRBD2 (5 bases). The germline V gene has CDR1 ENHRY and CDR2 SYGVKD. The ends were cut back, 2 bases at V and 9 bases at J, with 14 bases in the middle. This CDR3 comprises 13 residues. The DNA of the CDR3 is TGTGCCATCAGTGAGGCGGGTGCTTCGGGGCAGTACTTC. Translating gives CAISEAGASGQYF.

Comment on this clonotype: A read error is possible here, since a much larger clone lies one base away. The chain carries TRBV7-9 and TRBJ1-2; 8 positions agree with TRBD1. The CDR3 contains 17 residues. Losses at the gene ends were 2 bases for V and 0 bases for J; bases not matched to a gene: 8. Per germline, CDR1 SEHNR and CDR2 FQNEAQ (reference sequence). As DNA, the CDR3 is TGTGCCAGCAGCTTAAGAGGGACAGGATCCTCTAACTATGGCTACACCTTC. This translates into CASSLRGTGSSNYGYTF.

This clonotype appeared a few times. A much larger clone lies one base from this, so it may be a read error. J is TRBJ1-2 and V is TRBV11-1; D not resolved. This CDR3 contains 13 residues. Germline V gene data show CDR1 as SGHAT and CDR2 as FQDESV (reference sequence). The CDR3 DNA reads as TGTGCCAGCAACTTAAGAGGGAACTATGGCTACACCTTC. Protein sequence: CASNLRGNYGYTF.

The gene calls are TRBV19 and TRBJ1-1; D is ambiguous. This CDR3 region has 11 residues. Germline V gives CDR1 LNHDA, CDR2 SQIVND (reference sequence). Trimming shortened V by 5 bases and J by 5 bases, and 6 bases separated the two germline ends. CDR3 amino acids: CASSRRTEAFF. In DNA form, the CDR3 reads TGTGCCAGTAGTCGACGAACTGAAGCTTTCTTT.

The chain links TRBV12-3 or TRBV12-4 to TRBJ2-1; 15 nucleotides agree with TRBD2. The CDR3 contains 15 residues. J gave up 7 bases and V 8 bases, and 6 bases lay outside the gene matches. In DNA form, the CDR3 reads TGTGCCAGCGGGGGACTAGCGGGAGGAGGAAATGAGCAGTTCTTC. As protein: CASGGLAGGGNEQFF.

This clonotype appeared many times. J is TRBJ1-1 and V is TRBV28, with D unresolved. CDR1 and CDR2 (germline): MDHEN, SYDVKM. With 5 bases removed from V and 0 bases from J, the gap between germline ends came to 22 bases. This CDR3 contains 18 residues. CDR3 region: CASSPGPDRQDMNTEAFF. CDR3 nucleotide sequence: TGTGCCAGCAGTCCAGGTCCGGACCGCCAAGATATGAACACTGAAGCTTTCTTT.

CDR3 nucleotide sequence: TGCAGTGCCATGGAGGTAGCCAAAAACATTCAGTACTTC. Amino acids: CSAMEVAKNIQYF. This chain links TRBV20-1 with TRBJ2-4, with D possibly matching TRBD2 (5 bases). Deletions cut 6 bases from V and 0 bases from J, with 9 bases between. The CDR3 contains 13 residues. The germline CDR1 and CDR2 sequences are DFQATT and SNEGSKA (reference sequence).

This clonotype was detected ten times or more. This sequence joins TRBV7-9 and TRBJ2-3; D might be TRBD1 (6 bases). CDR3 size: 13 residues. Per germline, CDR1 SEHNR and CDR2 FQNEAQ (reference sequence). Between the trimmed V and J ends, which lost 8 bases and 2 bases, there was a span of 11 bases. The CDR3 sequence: CASEGVNTDTQYF. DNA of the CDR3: TGTGCCAGCGAGGGGGTTAACACAGATACGCAGTATTTT. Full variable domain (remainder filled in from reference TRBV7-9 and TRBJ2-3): DTGVSQNPRHKITKRGQNVTFRCDPISEHNRLYWYRQTLGQGPEFLTYFQNEAQLEKSRLLSDRFSAERPKGSFSTLEIQRTEQGDSAMYLCASEGVNTDTQYFGPGTRLTVL.

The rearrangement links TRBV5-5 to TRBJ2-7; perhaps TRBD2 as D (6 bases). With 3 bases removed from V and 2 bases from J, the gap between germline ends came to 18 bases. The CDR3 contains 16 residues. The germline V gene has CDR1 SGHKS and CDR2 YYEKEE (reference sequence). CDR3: CASSSSVGEVAYEQYF. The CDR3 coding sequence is TGTGCCAGCAGCTCTTCCGTGGGGGAGGTTGCCTACGAGCAGTACTTC.

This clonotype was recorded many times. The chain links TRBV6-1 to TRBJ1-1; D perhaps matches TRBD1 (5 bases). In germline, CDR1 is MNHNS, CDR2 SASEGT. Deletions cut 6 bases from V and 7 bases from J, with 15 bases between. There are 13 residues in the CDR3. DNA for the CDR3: TGTGCCAGCAGCCTGGACACCCCAAGTGAAGCTTTCTTT. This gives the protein CASSLDTPSEAFF.

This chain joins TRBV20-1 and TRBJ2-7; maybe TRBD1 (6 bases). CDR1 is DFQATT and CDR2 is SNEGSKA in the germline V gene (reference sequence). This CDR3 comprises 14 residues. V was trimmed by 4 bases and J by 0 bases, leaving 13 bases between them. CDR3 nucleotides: TGCAGTGCTATCCAGGGGTTCGGCTCCTACGAGCAGTACTTC. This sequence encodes CSAIQGFGSYEQYF.

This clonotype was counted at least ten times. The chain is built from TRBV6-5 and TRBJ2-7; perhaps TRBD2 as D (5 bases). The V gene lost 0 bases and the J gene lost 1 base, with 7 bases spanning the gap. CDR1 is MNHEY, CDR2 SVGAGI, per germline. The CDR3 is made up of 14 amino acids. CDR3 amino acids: CASSYSRESYEQYF. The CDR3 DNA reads TGTGCCAGCAGTTACTCGAGGGAGTCCTACGAGCAGTACTTC.

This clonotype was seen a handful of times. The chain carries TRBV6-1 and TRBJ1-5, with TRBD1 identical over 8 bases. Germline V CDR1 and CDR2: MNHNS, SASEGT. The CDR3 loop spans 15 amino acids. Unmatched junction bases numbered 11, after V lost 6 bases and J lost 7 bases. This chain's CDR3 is CASSAPGQGYQPQHF. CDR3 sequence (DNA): TGTGCCAGCAGCGCACCAGGACAGGGATACCAGCCCCAGCATTTT.

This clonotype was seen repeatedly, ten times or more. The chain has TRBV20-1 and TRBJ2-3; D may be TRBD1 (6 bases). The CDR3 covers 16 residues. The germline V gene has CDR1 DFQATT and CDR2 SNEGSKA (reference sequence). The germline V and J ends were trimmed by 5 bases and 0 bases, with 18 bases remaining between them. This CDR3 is CSAQDRSKKSTDTQYF. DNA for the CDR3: TGCAGTGCTCAAGACAGGTCCAAGAAGAGCACAGATACGCAGTATTTT.

The CDR3 DNA follows: TGTGCCAGCAGTCCTCCGATGGGGCAGGGCATATACAATGAGCAGTTCTTC. Translating gives CASSPPMGQGIYNEQFF. The chain uses TRBV28 and TRBJ2-1; perhaps TRBD1 as D (5 bases). V was trimmed by 5 bases and J by 4 bases, leaving 21 bases between them. The CDR3 has 17 residues. CDR1 and CDR2 (germline): MDHEN, SYDVKM.